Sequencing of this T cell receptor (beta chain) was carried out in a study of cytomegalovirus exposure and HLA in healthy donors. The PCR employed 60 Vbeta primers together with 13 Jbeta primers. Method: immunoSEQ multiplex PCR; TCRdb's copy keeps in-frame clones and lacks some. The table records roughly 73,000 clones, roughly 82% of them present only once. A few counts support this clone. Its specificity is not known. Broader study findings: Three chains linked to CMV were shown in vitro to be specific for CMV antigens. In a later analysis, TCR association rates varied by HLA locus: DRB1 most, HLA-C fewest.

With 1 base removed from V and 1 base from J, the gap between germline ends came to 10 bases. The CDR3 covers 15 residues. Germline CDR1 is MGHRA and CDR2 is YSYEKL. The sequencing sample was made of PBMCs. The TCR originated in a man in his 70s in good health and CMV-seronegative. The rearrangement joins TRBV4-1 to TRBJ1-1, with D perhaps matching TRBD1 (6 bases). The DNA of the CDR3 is TGCGCCAGCAGCCAAGCCGGGACATGGAACACTGAAGCTTTCTTT. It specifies CASSQAGTWNTEAFF.